Listed here are 27 T cell receptor beta chains from one sample, sequenced in a study of T cell responses to AZD1222 COVID-19 vaccine. This table comes from immunoSEQ multiplex PCR, and its TCRdb copy is limited to in-frame clones, with some not included. In the table there are some 130,000 clones, 84% of which are singletons. Sample: peripheral blood, taken on day 0 of AZD1222 vaccination. These TCRs come from an adult in good health.

In DNA, the CDR3 is TGTGCCAGTAGTGCTGTGTTCAGCTCCTACGAGCAGTACTTC. This codes for CASSAVFSSYEQYF. The rearrangement joins TRBV19 to TRBJ2-7; D gene ambiguous. The CDR3 is 14 amino acids. Germline assignment: CDR1 LNHDA and CDR2 SQIVND (reference sequence). V lost 5 bases and J 0 bases, leaving 11 bases between the germline ends.

The V gene is TRBV7-3, the J gene TRBJ2-2; D possibly uses TRBD1 or TRBD2 (5 bases each). With 4 bases removed from V and 7 bases from J, the gap between germline ends came to 10 bases. Germline V lookup: CDR1 SGHTA, CDR2 FQGTGA. There are 13 residues in the CDR3. The CDR3 nucleotides are TGTGCCAGCAGCTCCCGGGACGGCGGGGAGCTGTTTTTT. It is translated as CASSSRDGGELFF.

The V and J genes are TRBV6-5 and TRBJ1-6; D remains unclear. V was shortened by 6 bases and J by 2 bases, with 11 bases between the two germline ends. In germline, CDR1 is MNHEY, CDR2 SVGAGI. The CDR3 is 15 residues long. CDR3 coding DNA: TGTGCCAGCAGAGCCAAGCCGGCCTATAATTCACCCCTCCACTTT. Protein sequence: CASRAKPAYNSPLHF.

This clone was observed a few times. For the CDR3, the DNA is TGTGCCAGCTCACCGGACAGAAGCCCTAATTCACCCCTCCACTTT. Translated, it gives CASSPDRSPNSPLHF. This chain links TRBV18 with TRBJ1-6; D is possibly TRBD1 (6 bases). From germline, CDR1 is KGHSH and CDR2 LQKENI. The CDR3 is 15 amino acids. V lost 3 bases, J lost 6 bases, and 12 bases lay in between.

The V call is TRBV28, the J call TRBJ1-1; TRBD1 matches 10 bases. Per the germline V gene, CDR1 is MDHEN and CDR2 is SYDVKM. The V and J ends lost 5 bases and 2 bases, in that order; junction bases with no gene match: 8. This CDR3 spans 16 amino acids. The CDR3 bases are TGTGCCAGCAGTCGACAGGGGGCACAATTTAACACTGAAGCTTTCTTT. Its translation: CASSRQGAQFNTEAFF. The complete variable domain, with remaining parts taken from reference TRBV28 and TRBJ1-1, reads DVKVTQSSRYLVKRTGEKVFLECVQDMDHENMFWYRQDPGLGLRLIYFSYDVKMKEKGDIPEGYSVSREKKERFSLILESASTNQTSMYLCASSRQGAQFNTEAFFGQGTRLTVV.

The chain is built from TRBV5-1 and TRBJ2-7; TRBD1 might be the D (6 bases). There are 14 residues in the CDR3. Germline CDR1 and CDR2: SGHRS and YFSETQ. Trimming removed 0 bases at V and 2 bases at J, with 9 bases between. CDR3 amino acids: CASSLEQGPYEQYF. The CDR3 bases are TGCGCCAGCAGCTTGGAGCAGGGGCCCTACGAGCAGTACTTC.

V is TRBV28 and J is TRBJ1-1; the D is unclear. V lost 5 bases to trimming and J lost 0 bases, with 13 bases between them. Germline V gives CDR1 MDHEN, CDR2 SYDVKM. CDR3 length equals 15 residues. The CDR3, as DNA: TGTGCCAGCAGTCATCAAGCTTTGATGAACACTGAAGCTTTCTTT. It yields the protein CASSHQALMNTEAFF.

This chain uses TRBV6-5 with TRBJ1-2; D is perhaps TRBD1 (5 bases). Trimming cost V 6 bases and J 4 bases, with 18 bases left between them. The length of the CDR3 is 15 residues. Germline loops: CDR1 MNHEY, CDR2 SVGAGI. The CDR3 sequence is CASSRGTGGAYGYTF. CDR3 bases: TGTGCCAGCAGCCGCGGCACCGGGGGAGCCTATGGCTACACCTTC.

The chain joins TRBV6-5 to TRBJ1-2; no reliable D call. This CDR3 is 13 amino acids long. CDR1 MNHEY and CDR2 SVGAGI come from the germline V gene. Trimming stripped 6 bases from V and 4 bases from J, with 12 bases between. Written as DNA, the CDR3 is TGTGCCAGCAGCCTCCAGAAGGCCTATGGCTACACCTTC. It yields the protein CASSLQKAYGYTF.

V gene TRBV5-4 combines with J gene TRBJ2-1, with 7 bases matching TRBD2. Trimming at V came to 1 base and at J to 6 bases, leaving 1 base not matched to a gene. In germline, CDR1 is SGHNT, CDR2 YYREEE (reference sequence). There are 13 residues in the CDR3. CDR3: CASSLSGTNEQFF. Here the CDR3 DNA reads TGTGCCAGCAGCTTGAGCGGGACCAATGAGCAGTTCTTC.

The chain couples TRBV5-5 to TRBJ2-7; D is unresolved. Deletions cut 4 bases from V and 1 base from J, with 12 bases between. The CDR3 totals 14 residues. Germline V gene sequence: CDR1 SGHKS, CDR2 YYEKEE (reference sequence). CDR3 nucleotides: TGTGCCAGCAGCCGTTCCCAGGCATCCTACGAGCAGTACTTC. This gives the protein CASSRSQASYEQYF.

The chain is built from TRBV6-4 and TRBJ1-1, with D possibly matching TRBD1 (5 bases). Germline V lookup: CDR1 MRHNA, CDR2 SNTAGT. V lost 6 bases to trimming and J lost 5 bases, with 13 bases between them. There are 13 residues in the CDR3. The CDR3 DNA is TGTGCCAGCAGGGGGGGAGGGAGGACTGAAGCTTTCTTT. Translating gives CASRGGGRTEAFF.

The chain combines TRBV6-1 with TRBJ1-5; TRBD1 might be the D (5 bases). The CDR3 covers 14 residues. Germline CDR1 reads MNHNS; CDR2 reads SASEGT. The V gene lost 3 bases and the J gene lost 4 bases, with 10 bases spanning the gap. The DNA of the CDR3 is TGTGCCAGCAGTGAGTCAGGGCAGAATCAGCCCCAGCATTTT. It encodes CASSESGQNQPQHF.

The chain carries TRBV6-5 and TRBJ2-7, with D maybe TRBD2 (6 bases). CDR1 and CDR2 (germline): MNHEY, SVGAGI. The CDR3 runs to 15 residues. V lost 6 bases and J lost 2, with 17 bases in between. DNA for the CDR3: TGTGCCAGCAGATCCCCCCGACGGGAGCCCTACGAGCAGTACTTC. This sequence encodes CASRSPRREPYEQYF.

The V gene is TRBV24-1, the J gene TRBJ2-6; D gene unclear. CDR3 size: 13 residues. Germline CDR1 and CDR2: KGHDR and SFDVKD. Trimming removed 4 bases from V and 9 bases from J, with 9 bases in between. DNA of the CDR3: TGTGCCACCAGTGACCCCACACGCAACGTCCTGACTTTC. Amino acids: CATSDPTRNVLTF.

The chain uses TRBV2 and TRBJ2-5; D is perhaps TRBD2 (5 bases). The CDR3 length is 13 residues. CDR1 and CDR2 (germline): SNHLY, FYNNEI. Trimming cost V 4 bases and J 2 bases, with 8 bases left between them. The CDR3 DNA reads as TGTGCCAGCAGTGGAGGGCAGCAAGAGACCCAGTACTTC. Amino acid sequence: CASSGGQQETQYF.

This chain connects TRBV29-1 to TRBJ2-5; D is uncertain. This CDR3 spans 11 amino acids. The V end lost 5 bases, the J end lost 5 bases, and 9 bases lay between the germline ends. Germline CDR1 SQVTM, CDR2 ANQGSEA. CDR3 nucleotide sequence: TGCAGCGTTAAGTTGGCGGAGACCCAGTACTTC. This codes for CSVKLAETQYF.

The rearrangement uses TRBV2 and TRBJ1-1; 8 bases agree with TRBD1. From germline, CDR1 is SNHLY and CDR2 FYNNEI. The CDR3 covers 14 residues. V lost 8 bases, J lost 2 bases, and 7 bases stayed unmatched. The CDR3 here is CASDRGRPNTEAFF. The CDR3 nucleotides read TGTGCCAGCGACAGGGGCCGTCCAAACACTGAAGCTTTCTTT.

The chain employs TRBV19 and TRBJ1-1; D is perhaps TRBD1 (6 bases). The CDR3 loop spans 15 amino acids. The V gene's germline CDR1 is LNHDA and CDR2 SQIVND (reference sequence). The V gene lost 6 bases and the J gene lost 5 bases, with 19 bases spanning the gap. The CDR3 DNA reads TGTGCCAGTAGACCCCGGACAGTTCCAGGGACTGAAGCTTTCTTT. Translated: CASRPRTVPGTEAFF.

The gene calls are TRBV15 and TRBJ1-1; D possibly corresponds to TRBD1 (5 bases). The CDR3 runs to 18 residues. Germline assignment: CDR1 LNHNV and CDR2 YYDKDF (reference sequence). Trimming left V 0 bases short and J 1 base short, with 18 bases between. CDR3 sequence reads: CATSRDTGRGRENTEAFF. CDR3 DNA: TGTGCCACCAGCAGAGATACGGGACGCGGCAGGGAGAACACTGAAGCTTTCTTT.

This clone appeared a single time. The chain's CDR3 is CATRRDRRSSYEQYF. As DNA, the CDR3 is TGTGCCACCAGGAGGGACAGGCGCAGTTCCTACGAGCAGTACTTC. The rearrangement joins TRBV24-1 to TRBJ2-7, with TRBD1 matching over 8 bases. This CDR3 region has 15 residues. V gave up 7 bases and J gave up 1 base; unmatched junction bases: 8. Germline CDR1 reads KGHDR; CDR2 reads SFDVKD.

The V gene is TRBV18, the J gene TRBJ2-2; weak D call: TRBD1 (5 bases). V shed 8 bases and J shed 1 base, with 5 bases lying between them. Germline loops: CDR1 KGHSH, CDR2 LQKENI. The CDR3 length is 12 residues. Here the CDR3 DNA reads TGTGCCAGCGGACAGAACACCGGGGAGCTGTTTTTT. This sequence encodes CASGQNTGELFF.

The CDR3 DNA sequence: TGCGCCAGCAGTTTCAATACGGGAACTAATGAAAAACTGTTTTTT. Its translation: CASSFNTGTNEKLFF. The J gene is TRBJ1-4, the V gene TRBV4-1; D call uncertain. Germline lookup yields CDR1 MGHRA and CDR2 YSYEKL. V was trimmed by 6 bases and J by 1 base, leaving 12 bases between them. This CDR3 is 15 amino acids long.

The chain couples TRBV6-5 to TRBJ2-5; maybe TRBD1 (5 bases). V lost 10 bases and J 1 base, leaving 13 bases between the germline ends. From germline, CDR1 is MNHEY and CDR2 SVGAGI. CDR3 length equals 13 residues. The CDR3 reads CATPPQGQETQYF. DNA for the CDR3: TGTGCCACCCCACCCCAGGGCCAAGAGACCCAGTACTTC.

This chain links TRBV6-6 with TRBJ2-5, with TRBD1 matching 9 bases. Germline loops: CDR1 MNHNY, CDR2 SVGAGI (reference sequence). The CDR3 length is 16 residues. V shed 2 bases and J 2 bases; nucleotides not matched to a gene: 6. CDR3: CASSYPGTGQQETQYF. The CDR3 DNA sequence: TGTGCCAGCAGTTACCCGGGGACAGGGCAACAAGAGACCCAGTACTTC.

For this clone: A much larger clone is a single base away; this may be a read error. This rearrangement joins TRBV28 to TRBJ1-5; D is possibly TRBD1 (5 bases). Trimming shortened V by 3 bases and J by 4 bases, and 7 bases separated the two germline ends. Looked up from germline, CDR1 is MDHEN and CDR2 is SYDVKM. The CDR3 loop spans 13 amino acids. DNA of the CDR3: TGTGCCAGCAGTTTTTCAGGGAATCAGCCCCAGCATTTT. Its protein is CASSFSGNQPQHF.

The V call is TRBV6-5, the J call TRBJ1-5; maybe TRBD1 (5 bases). There are 13 residues in the CDR3. The germline V gene has CDR1 MNHEY and CDR2 SVGAGI. CDR3 residues: CASRRQGDRVPHF. CDR3 coding DNA: TGTGCTTCCCGGAGGCAGGGCGATCGAGTACCGCATTTT.